Shown below are 29 T cell receptor beta chains from a single sample sequenced in a study of graft-versus-host responses after intestinal transplantation. Generated by immunoSEQ multiplex PCR, the TCRdb table keeps only in-frame clones and is missing some. The table lists roughly 110,000 clones, 85% to 95% of them singletons. These receptors are not linked to any known antigen. Sequenced material: unstimulated CD8+ T cells sorted from spleen or lymph node cells, taken before transplant. The origin of the receptors is a human donor who was the organ donor for an intestinal transplant.

The CDR3 nucleotides read TGTGCCAGTAGTATTGGGGGAGAGACTGAAGCTTTCTTT. Translated: CASSIGGETEAFF. The J gene is TRBJ1-1, the V gene TRBV19, with D maybe TRBD1 (5 bases). Germline assignment: CDR1 LNHDA and CDR2 SQIVND (reference sequence). This CDR3 has 13 amino acids. The V end was cut by 3 bases, the J end by 5 bases, with 10 bases between.

The CDR3 coding sequence is TGTGCCAGCAGCGCCGGGATAAGCAATCAGCCCCAGCATTTT. Translated, it gives CASSAGISNQPQHF. The V and J genes are TRBV9 and TRBJ1-5; no definite D call. The V end was cut by 3 bases, the J end by 1 base, with 8 bases between. Germline V gene lookup returns CDR1 SGDLS and CDR2 YYNGEE. CDR3 length: 14 amino acids.

This chain uses TRBV2 with TRBJ1-1, with no clear D. CDR3 length: 9 residues. Germline CDR1 is SNHLY and CDR2 is FYNNEI. With 10 bases removed from V and 3 bases from J, the gap between germline ends came to 3 bases. The CDR3 spells CAIDTEAFF. CDR3 in DNA: TGTGCCATCGACACTGAAGCTTTCTTT. Drawing the rest from reference TRBV2 and TRBJ1-1, the complete variable domain is EPEVTQTPSHQVTQMGQEVILRCVPISNHLYFYWYRQILGQKVEFLVSFYNNEISEKSEIFDDQFSVERPDGSNFTLKIRSTKLEDSAMYFCAIDTEAFFGQGTRLTVV.

This clone was detected once. The chain employs TRBV25-1 and TRBJ1-2, with D unclear. V was trimmed by 2 bases and J by 4 bases, leaving 2 bases between them. The CDR3 totals 11 residues. Looked up from germline, CDR1 is MGHDK and CDR2 is SYGVNS. CDR3: CASSEAYGYTF. CDR3 coding DNA: TGTGCCAGCAGTGAAGCCTATGGCTACACCTTC.

CDR3: CASSEGFSNYGYTF. In DNA, the CDR3 is TGTGCCAGCAGTGAGGGGTTTTCGAACTATGGCTACACCTTC. The chain carries TRBV25-1 and TRBJ1-2, with D unresolved. Germline V lookup: CDR1 MGHDK, CDR2 SYGVNS. The CDR3 is 14 residues long. The germline V and J ends were trimmed by 3 bases and 2 bases, with 10 bases remaining between them.

This clone was detected once. The chain uses TRBV7-9 and TRBJ2-1, with 8 bases fitting TRBD2. Losses at the gene ends were 1 base for V and 6 bases for J; bases not matched to a gene: 5. The germline gives CDR1 SEHNR, CDR2 FQNEAQ (reference sequence). The CDR3 loop spans 15 amino acids. The DNA for the CDR3 is TGTGCCAGCAGCTTAGTTGCGAGCGGGAGCAATGAGCAGTTCTTC. Its translation: CASSLVASGSNEQFF.

The chain employs TRBV19 and TRBJ2-7, with a possible D match to TRBD1 (6 bases). The CDR3 sequence is 15 residues long. V was pared by 6 bases and J by 3 bases, with 18 bases between. Germline loops: CDR1 LNHDA, CDR2 SQIVND (reference sequence). In DNA, the CDR3 is TGTGCCAGTAGCGAGTGGTCGGACAGTTACTACGAGCAGTACTTC. Amino acid sequence: CASSEWSDSYYEQYF.

The chain has TRBV4-2 and TRBJ1-6; TRBD1 might be the D (5 bases). Trimming shortened V by 7 bases and J by 0 bases, and 13 bases separated the two germline ends. This CDR3 has 16 amino acids. The germline CDR1 and CDR2 sequences are LGHNA and YNFKEQ. CDR3 sequence reads: CASMGVPNSYNSPLHF. The DNA for the CDR3 is TGTGCCAGCATGGGGGTTCCGAACTCCTATAATTCACCCCTCCACTTT.

The chain couples TRBV30 to TRBJ2-3; TRBD2 might be the D (5 bases). Germline V gene sequence: CDR1 GTSNPN, CDR2 SVGIG (reference sequence). V lost 3 bases and J 9 bases, leaving 7 bases between the germline ends. This CDR3 spans 10 amino acids. CDR3 sequence (DNA): TGTGCCTGGAGCGGGGAAACGCAGTATTTT. This gives the protein CAWSGETQYF.

This chain connects TRBV13 to TRBJ2-2, with 9 bases aligning to TRBD1. In germline, CDR1 is PRHDT, CDR2 FYEKMQ (reference sequence). The J segment lost 1 base and the V segment lost 4 bases, leaving 4 bases of the junction unmatched. This CDR3 region has 16 residues. CDR3 amino acids: CASSSMGQGNTGELFF. The CDR3 nucleotides read TGTGCCAGCAGCTCGATGGGACAGGGGAACACCGGGGAGCTGTTTTTT.

The chain couples TRBV29-1 to TRBJ2-1; TRBD2 matches at 16 bases. Germline V gene lookup returns CDR1 SQVTM and CDR2 ANQGSEA. The CDR3 runs to 17 residues. Losses at the gene ends were 6 bases for V and 3 bases for J; bases not matched to a gene: 8. The CDR3 loop is CSVAGTSGRANYNEQFF. The CDR3 DNA follows: TGCAGCGTAGCAGGGACTAGCGGGAGGGCCAACTACAATGAGCAGTTCTTC.

The rearrangement joins TRBV4-2 to TRBJ1-2; D gene ambiguous. V was pared by 0 bases and J by 8 bases, with 10 bases between. CDR3 length: 13 residues. CDR1 and CDR2 (germline): LGHNA, YNFKEQ. CDR3 loop: CASSQELAFGYTF. The CDR3 coding sequence is TGTGCCAGCAGCCAAGAATTGGCTTTCGGCTACACCTTC.

This CDR3 reads CASSPSGSYEQYF. In DNA form, the CDR3 reads TGCGCCAGCAGCCCTAGCGGCTCCTACGAGCAGTACTTC. J is TRBJ2-7 and V is TRBV4-1; 7 positions match TRBD2. The germline V gene has CDR1 MGHRA and CDR2 YSYEKL. Losses at the gene ends were 4 bases for V and 0 bases for J; bases not matched to a gene: 0. The CDR3 covers 13 residues.

This chain links TRBV4-2 with TRBJ2-1; D is ambiguous. Trimming pared 1 base from V and 6 bases from J, leaving 7 bases between. The CDR3 runs to 13 residues. Germline loops: CDR1 LGHNA, CDR2 YNFKEQ. CDR3 protein: CASSQVEFNEQFF. The DNA of the CDR3 is TGTGCCAGCAGCCAAGTCGAGTTCAATGAGCAGTTCTTC.

The chain uses TRBV5-8 and TRBJ2-2, with unresolved D. The germline V gene encodes CDR1 SGHTS and CDR2 YDEGEE. V was cut by 4 bases and J by 8 bases, with 9 bases left in between. The CDR3 is made up of 12 amino acids. The CDR3 sequence is CASSNYGGELFF. The CDR3 DNA is TGTGCCAGCAGCAACTATGGGGGGGAGCTGTTTTTT.

The genes are TRBV19 and TRBJ2-7; unclear D gene. Germline V gene lookup returns CDR1 LNHDA and CDR2 SQIVND (reference sequence). Between the trimmed V and J ends, which lost 5 bases and 4 bases, there was a span of 15 bases. The length of the CDR3 is 14 residues. The CDR3 loop is CASSLGNRPYEQYF. The CDR3 nucleotides are TGTGCCAGTAGTCTGGGGAACAGACCGTACGAGCAGTACTTC.

The chain joins TRBV7-9 to TRBJ1-2; no clear D gene. CDR3 length: 10 residues. The V end lost 10 bases, the J end lost 4 bases, and 7 bases lay between the germline ends. CDR1 is SEHNR and CDR2 is FQNEAQ in the germline V gene (reference sequence). This chain's CDR3 is CATGPYGYTF. The CDR3 DNA is TGTGCCACCGGGCCCTATGGCTACACCTTC. Variable domain in full (rest from reference TRBV7-9 and TRBJ1-2): DTGVSQNPRHKITKRGQNVTFRCDPISEHNRLYWYRQTLGQGPEFLTYFQNEAQLEKSRLLSDRFSAERPKGSFSTLEIQRTEQGDSAMYLCATGPYGYTFGSGTRLTVV.

V is TRBV5-6 and J is TRBJ2-5; D perhaps matches TRBD1 (5 bases). In germline, CDR1 is SGHDT, CDR2 YYEEEE. Trimming pared 4 bases from V and 3 bases from J, leaving 13 bases between. This CDR3 region has 14 residues. This chain's CDR3 is CASSRQRKKETQYF. The CDR3, as DNA: TGTGCCAGCAGCCGACAGCGCAAGAAAGAGACCCAGTACTTC.

This rearrangement joins TRBV4-1 to TRBJ2-3; TRBD2 matches at 10 bases. Unmatched junction bases numbered 13, after V lost 4 bases and J lost 0 bases. The CDR3 length is 19 residues. Per germline, CDR1 MGHRA and CDR2 YSYEKL. CDR3 nucleotides: TGCGCCAGCAGCCTAAAGTGGGCAGCGGGAGGGCTTAGCACAGATACGCAGTATTTT. This encodes CASSLKWAAGGLSTDTQYF.

This sequence joins TRBV19 and TRBJ2-1; D remains ambiguous. Germline assignment: CDR1 LNHDA and CDR2 SQIVND (reference sequence). V dropped 5 bases and J dropped 14 bases, with 13 bases sitting between them. The CDR3 is 11 residues long. CDR3: CASSPGRPKFF. The CDR3 coding sequence is TGTGCCAGTAGTCCAGGACGCCCCAAGTTCTTC.

Only one count was recorded for this clone. The rearrangement joins TRBV4-1 to TRBJ2-7; possible D gene TRBD2, 5 bases. Deletions cut 0 bases from V and 3 bases from J, with 12 bases between. Germline assignment: CDR1 MGHRA and CDR2 YSYEKL. This CDR3 contains 15 residues. The CDR3 protein is CASSQEASPHYEQYF. The CDR3 DNA follows: TGCGCCAGCAGCCAAGAGGCTAGCCCTCACTACGAGCAGTACTTC.

CDR3 region: CASSVAPGGYEQYF. The CDR3, as DNA: TGTGCCAGCAGCGTAGCTCCAGGGGGTTACGAGCAGTACTTC. J is TRBJ2-7 and V is TRBV9, with 7 bases fitting TRBD1. The V gene end was trimmed by 0 bases and the J gene end by 4 bases; junction bases not matched to a gene: 4. The germline gives CDR1 SGDLS, CDR2 YYNGEE. This CDR3 spans 14 amino acids.

The rearrangement uses TRBV19 and TRBJ1-2; D possibly corresponds to TRBD1 (6 bases). The CDR3 extends over 14 amino acids. Germline CDR1 and CDR2: LNHDA and SQIVND (reference sequence). The V gene lost 6 bases and the J gene lost 0 bases, with 11 bases spanning the gap. For the CDR3, the DNA is TGTGCCAGTAGCCCAGGGACACCTAACTATGGCTACACCTTC. It translates to CASSPGTPNYGYTF. Supplemented by reference TRBV19 and TRBJ1-2, the full variable domain reads DGGITQSPKYLFRKEGQNVTLSCEQNLNHDAMYWYRQDPGQGLRLIYYSQIVNDFQKGDIAEGYSVSREKKESFPLTVTSAQKNPTAFYLCASSPGTPNYGYTFGSGTRLTVV.

This clone was counted once. The rearrangement joins TRBV7-8 to TRBJ2-7; D possibly corresponds to TRBD2 (6 bases). The CDR3 has 18 residues. Trimming removed 1 base at V and 0 bases at J, with 19 bases between. The V gene's germline CDR1 is SGHVS and CDR2 FQNEAQ. The CDR3, as DNA: TGTGCCAGCAGCTTAGAGGGATGGTGGGACTCTCCCTCCTACGAGCAGTACTTC. Translation gives CASSLEGWWDSPSYEQYF.

This clone was detected only once. V is TRBV30 and J is TRBJ1-3; D is unclear. The CDR3 covers 14 residues. Trimming stripped 1 base from V and 4 bases from J, with 11 bases between. The germline gives CDR1 GTSNPN, CDR2 SVGIG (reference sequence). CDR3 nucleotides: TGTGCCTGGAGTGCCTTTATAGGAGGAAACACCATATATTTT. It specifies CAWSAFIGGNTIYF. The full variable domain, in which reference TRBV30 and TRBJ1-3 provide the parts outside the CDR3, is SQTIHQWPATLVQPVGSPLSLECTVEGTSNPNLYWYRQAAGRGLQLLFYSVGIGQISSEVPQNLSASRPQDRQFILSSKKLLLSDSGFYLCAWSAFIGGNTIYFGEGSWLTVV.

The chain is built from TRBV27 and TRBJ1-1; D perhaps matches TRBD1 (5 bases). Trimming took off 4 bases at V and 5 bases at J, with 8 bases between the two ends. The germline gives CDR1 MNHEY, CDR2 SMNVEV (reference sequence). The CDR3 has 12 residues. CDR3 region: CASSWGGTEAFF. CDR3 nucleotides: TGTGCCAGCAGTTGGGGGGGGACTGAAGCTTTCTTT.

Concerning this clone: At one boundary the junction diverges from the germline segment, which might be a read error. This rearrangement joins TRBV30 to TRBJ1-1; D perhaps matches TRBD1 (6 bases). The CDR3 extends over 11 amino acids. Germline lookup yields CDR1 GTSNPN and CDR2 SVGIG (reference sequence). The CDR3 loop reads CLGEGRGGAFF. CDR3 in DNA: TGCTTGGGAGAGGGCAGGGGAGGAGCTTTCTTT.

This clone appeared a single time. The chain employs TRBV27 and TRBJ2-7; D possibly matches TRBD1 or TRBD2 (5 bases each). This CDR3 has 15 amino acids. V was shortened by 0 bases and J by 2 bases, with 11 bases between the two germline ends. Germline-derived CDR1 and CDR2 are MNHEY and SMNVEV (reference sequence). CDR3 in DNA: TGTGCCAGCAGTTTATCGAGGGGTTCTCCCTACGAGCAGTACTTC. Translation gives CASSLSRGSPYEQYF.

The rearrangement joins TRBV12-5 to TRBJ2-7; 13 positions agree with TRBD2. This CDR3 spans 16 amino acids. Per the germline V gene, CDR1 is LGHNT and CDR2 is FRNRAP. After removal of 7 bases from V and 6 bases from J, the junction contained 12 bases not matched to a gene. The CDR3 is CASAWGLAGIQVEQYF. The CDR3, as DNA: TGTGCTAGTGCCTGGGGACTAGCGGGAATCCAGGTCGAGCAGTACTTC.